This T cell receptor (beta chain) was obtained from a study of CXCR3-negative and CXCR3-positive naive CD8 T cells. Broader study findings: Diversity in memory CD8+ cells fell much lower than the comparably high levels seen in both naive subsets. The TRBV-TRBJ usage of naive CXCR3-negative and CXCR3-positive cells was similar, but that of memory cells differed. TRB CDR3 hydrophobicity was greater in CXCR3-positive naive cells than in CXCR3-negative naive cells. Naive subsets showed comparable surface CD5, and TCR interaction strength was also inferred from TRB CDR3 physicochemistry.

The germline V gene has CDR1 SEHNR and CDR2 FQNEAQ (reference sequence). The CDR3 length is 14 residues. UMI-tagged TRB cDNA libraries were built via 5' RACE. TCRdb reprocessed the 5' RACE reads and reports one entry per CDR3 protein, with no DNA. This sample contains over 150,000 distinct CDR3 sequences. CD45RO-CCR7+CD27+CD95- was the phenotype of naive CD8+ T cells. Concerning this clonotype itself: The target antigen is unknown.

The V call is TRBV7-9, the J call TRBJ2-6. The sequence came from a human donor in good health. Some clones in this sample may be carry-over from other donors' samples. Sequencing input: naive CXCR3+ CD8+ T cells from blood. Subset denoted: CD45RO-CCR7+CD27+CD95- naive CD8+ T cells expressing CXCR3 (TNR3+). The CDR3 sequence is CASRSSSGANVLTF.